A single sample is the source of the 29 T cell receptor beta chains below, sequenced in a study of immune evolution from preneoplasia to lung adenocarcinoma. Assay used: immunoSEQ multiplex PCR; TCRdb lists only in-frame clones, some missing. The table lists 3,000 to 4,500 clones, around 80% of them singletons, with approximately 15% in the top ten. Input material: FFPE adjacent normal lung tissue. Receptor source: a person in their sixties or seventies with lung adenocarcinoma.

V and J are TRBV28 and TRBJ1-5; a possible D gene is TRBD1 (6 bases). Germline loops: CDR1 MDHEN, CDR2 SYDVKM. Trimming shortened V by 6 bases and J by 6 bases, and 15 bases separated the two germline ends. The CDR3 has 14 amino acids. This CDR3 reads CASRLGGAGQPQHF. CDR3 nucleotide sequence: TGTGCCAGCAGGTTGGGGGGGGCAGGTCAGCCCCAGCATTTT.

A word on this clone: A junction end diverges from the germline sequence, so it may reflect a read error. The V call is TRBV4-2, the J call TRBJ2-3; the D is unclear. Per the germline V gene, CDR1 is LGHNA and CDR2 is YNFKEQ. This CDR3 has 17 amino acids. In DNA, the CDR3 is TGTGCCAGCAGCCGAGCGAGGCGACGGGTATTCACAAATACGCAGTATTTT. Its translation is CASSRARRRVFTNTQYF.

This clone has only one observation. The J gene is TRBJ2-1, the V gene TRBV19, with D tentatively TRBD2 (5 bases). This CDR3 contains 13 residues. With 5 bases removed from V and 6 bases from J, the gap between germline ends came to 11 bases. The germline CDR1 and CDR2 sequences are LNHDA and SQIVND (reference sequence). CDR3 sequence: CASSPGGSNEQFF. The CDR3 DNA follows: TGTGCCAGTAGTCCCGGAGGCAGCAATGAGCAGTTCTTC.

By sample fraction, this clone is hyperexpanded (1% or more). The V call is TRBV9, the J call TRBJ1-3; D not certain. The CDR3 runs to 17 residues. Germline V gives CDR1 SGDLS, CDR2 YYNGEE. V was shortened by 0 bases and J by 0 bases, with 13 bases between the two germline ends. CDR3 residues: CASSVETWADSGNTIYF. CDR3 DNA: TGTGCCAGCAGCGTAGAGACATGGGCTGACTCTGGAAACACCATATATTTT.

The chain combines TRBV30 with TRBJ2-5, with unresolved D. Germline values: CDR1 GTSNPN, CDR2 SVGIG (reference sequence). This CDR3 is 11 amino acids long. The V gene lost 3 bases and the J gene lost 1 base, with 3 bases spanning the gap. CDR3 in DNA: TGTGCCTGGAGCTCCCAAGAGACCCAGTACTTC. Amino acid sequence: CAWSSQETQYF.

J is TRBJ2-1 and V is TRBV4-3, with a weak D call TRBD2 (6 bases). There are 14 residues in the CDR3. Germline V gene sequence: CDR1 LGHNA, CDR2 YSLEER. V shed 0 bases and J shed 9 bases, with 12 bases lying between them. The CDR3 here is CASSQDSGVGEQFF. The CDR3 DNA is TGCGCCAGCAGCCAAGATTCGGGGGTTGGTGAGCAGTTCTTC.

The chain carries TRBV15 and TRBJ2-7, with TRBD1 identical over 11 bases. The CDR3 totals 18 residues. V dropped 0 bases and J dropped 0; count of bases not matched to a gene: 7. CDR1 is LNHNV, CDR2 YYDKDF, per germline (reference sequence). This CDR3 is CATSRDRGDRGSSYEQYF. The DNA of the CDR3 is TGTGCCACCAGCAGAGATCGAGGGGACAGGGGGAGCTCCTACGAGCAGTACTTC.

The chain joins TRBV28 to TRBJ1-1; TRBD1 agrees at 8 bases. The CDR3 sequence is 13 residues long. Germline loops: CDR1 MDHEN, CDR2 SYDVKM. Germline trimming cut 6 bases from V and 3 bases from J; bases unmatched to any gene: 3. This CDR3 reads CASRSGGYTEAFF. DNA for the CDR3: TGTGCCAGCAGATCAGGGGGCTACACTGAAGCTTTCTTT.

V gene TRBV2 combines with J gene TRBJ2-1; D not resolved. From germline, CDR1 is SNHLY and CDR2 FYNNEI. This CDR3 is built from 13 residues. Trimming pared 3 bases from V and 10 bases from J, leaving 13 bases between. CDR3 residues: CASSDGRVGEQFF. In nucleotides, the CDR3 is TGTGCCAGCAGTGATGGACGGGTGGGAGAGCAGTTCTTC.

This chain joins TRBV6-6 and TRBJ2-1; TRBD2 agrees at 7 bases. Germline loops: CDR1 MNHNY, CDR2 SVGAGI (reference sequence). After removal of 8 bases from V and 6 bases from J, the junction contained 13 bases not matched to a gene. This CDR3 has 15 residues. DNA of the CDR3: TGTGCCAGCGTGGCCATGGGGGGGGGAGGCAATGAGCAGTTCTTC. As protein: CASVAMGGGGNEQFF.

This clone came up a few times. The V and J genes are TRBV20-1 and TRBJ2-5; D call uncertain. The CDR3 loop spans 11 amino acids. Germline lookup yields CDR1 DFQATT and CDR2 SNEGSKA (reference sequence). The CDR3 region is CSARTQETQYF. As DNA, the CDR3 is TGCAGCGCCAGGACCCAAGAGACCCAGTACTTC.

J is TRBJ2-2 and V is TRBV29-1, with D possibly being TRBD2 (6 bases). This CDR3 contains 13 residues. V was clipped by 4 bases and J by 7 bases, with 13 bases between them. Germline values: CDR1 SQVTM, CDR2 ANQGSEA. DNA of the CDR3: TGCAGCGTTGTAGGGCTAGCGATCGGGGAGCTGTTTTTT. Residues: CSVVGLAIGELFF.

CDR3: CASSVQGYNEQFF. CDR3 bases: TGTGCCAGCAGCGTACAGGGATACAATGAGCAGTTCTTC. The V gene is TRBV9, the J gene TRBJ2-1; perhaps TRBD1 as D (5 bases). Between the trimmed V and J ends, which lost 1 base and 4 bases, there was a span of 6 bases. Germline assignment: CDR1 SGDLS and CDR2 YYNGEE. This CDR3 is 13 amino acids long. Full variable domain (missing parts from reference TRBV9 and TRBJ2-1): DSGVTQTPKHLITATGQRVTLRCSPRSGDLSVYWYQQSLDQGLQFLIQYYNGEERAKGNILERFSAQQFPDLHSELNLSSLELGDSALYFCASSVQGYNEQFFGPGTRLTVL.

The chain has TRBV28 and TRBJ2-1; D is uncertain. This CDR3 contains 13 residues. Germline-derived CDR1 and CDR2 are MDHEN and SYDVKM. With 2 bases removed from V and 0 bases from J, the gap between germline ends came to 2 bases. Here the CDR3 DNA reads TGTGCCAGCAGTTTAGGCTCCTACAATGAGCAGTTCTTC. Encoded protein: CASSLGSYNEQFF. The full variable domain, completed using reference TRBV28 and TRBJ2-1, is DVKVTQSSRYLVKRTGEKVFLECVQDMDHENMFWYRQDPGLGLRLIYFSYDVKMKEKGDIPEGYSVSREKKERFSLILESASTNQTSMYLCASSLGSYNEQFFGPGTRLTVL.

This chain connects TRBV6-5 to TRBJ2-7, with D possibly being TRBD2 (6 bases). V was clipped by 2 bases and J by 7 bases, with 21 bases between them. This CDR3 has 16 residues. Germline CDR1 MNHEY, CDR2 SVGAGI. CDR3 protein: CASSYTGVQGMREQYF. CDR3 coding DNA: TGTGCCAGCAGTTACACGGGAGTTCAGGGAATGAGGGAGCAGTACTTC.

The CDR3 spells CASSPGLAGRATGYEQYF. The CDR3 DNA reads as TGTGCCAGCTCACCGGGACTAGCGGGTAGGGCTACGGGCTACGAGCAGTACTTC. This sequence joins TRBV18 and TRBJ2-7; 12 nucleotides line up with TRBD2. V was pared by 3 bases and J by 3 bases, with 12 bases of the junction left unmatched. Looked up from germline, CDR1 is KGHSH and CDR2 is LQKENI. CDR3 length equals 18 residues.

The rearrangement links TRBV30 to TRBJ2-7; D not certain. Germline V gene lookup returns CDR1 GTSNPN and CDR2 SVGIG (reference sequence). The CDR3 runs 12 residues. As DNA, the CDR3 is TGTGCTCGGGTTTCCGATACCTACGAGCAGTACTTC. Its protein is CARVSDTYEQYF.

This rearrangement joins TRBV7-2 to TRBJ2-5, with D perhaps matching TRBD1 or TRBD2 (5 bases each). Germline assignment: CDR1 SGHTA and CDR2 FQGNSA. V gave up 5 bases and J gave up 12 bases, with 19 bases separating them. The CDR3 extends over 13 amino acids. The CDR3 nucleotides are TGTGCCAGCAGCGCGGTCCGGGGCCCACAGAAGTACTTC. It yields the protein CASSAVRGPQKYF.

The chain couples TRBV5-4 to TRBJ2-2; 8 bases match TRBD1. This CDR3 region has 17 residues. Germline CDR1 reads SGHNT; CDR2 reads YYREEE (reference sequence). The trim removed 4 bases at V and 1 base at J, leaving 9 bases unmatched. In nucleotides, the CDR3 is TGTGCCAGCAGCCTCAATCCCGGGACAGGGAACACCGGGGAGCTGTTTTTT. Amino acids: CASSLNPGTGNTGELFF.

The V and J genes are TRBV7-3 and TRBJ2-1, with 9 nucleotides matching TRBD1. In germline, CDR1 is SGHTA, CDR2 FQGTGA. The CDR3 has 14 amino acids. With V trimmed by 4 bases and J by 9 bases, 7 bases remained unmatched. The CDR3 is CASSSDRGRSEQFF. The CDR3 DNA is TGTGCCAGCAGCTCCGACAGGGGGAGGAGTGAGCAGTTCTTC.

Here the CDR3 DNA reads TGCGCCAGCGGTATAACTAGCGGGAGCCACAATGAGCAGTTCTTC. Translating it yields CASGITSGSHNEQFF. The V gene is TRBV5-1, the J gene TRBJ2-1; 11 nucleotides align to TRBD2. CDR3 length: 15 residues. Germline loops: CDR1 SGHRS, CDR2 YFSETQ. The V gene end was trimmed by 7 bases and the J gene end by 5 bases; junction bases not matched to a gene: 8.

The chain joins TRBV10-3 to TRBJ1-5; maybe TRBD1 (5 bases). V dropped 6 bases and J dropped 7 bases, with 16 bases sitting between them. Germline values: CDR1 ENHRY, CDR2 SYGVKD. This CDR3 has 14 amino acids. The CDR3 region has the DNA TGTGCCATCAGCCCCCGGCAGGGAGGCCAGCCCCAGCATTTT. Its protein product is CAISPRQGGQPQHF.

The sample holds one count of this clone. In this CDR3 the conserved last residue, phenylalanine or tryptophan, is missing, so a read error is likely. This chain uses TRBV23-1 with TRBJ2-7, with 8 bases fitting TRBD2. TRBV23-1 is an open reading frame whose function is uncertain. The CDR3 consists of 15 residues. The ends lost 4 bases at V and 5 bases at J; junction bases unmatched: 10. The CDR3 nucleotides read TGCGCCAGCAGTCTAAAACCGGGGGGGACCGACGAGCAGTACCTC. Amino acid sequence: CASSLKPGGTDEQYL.

V and J are TRBV29-1 and TRBJ2-5; the match to TRBD1 covers 7 bases. The CDR3 is made up of 13 amino acids. Germline values: CDR1 SQVTM, CDR2 ANQGSEA. J was trimmed by 4 bases and V by 4 bases; bases with no gene match: 6. The CDR3 reads CSVGGPGGETQYF. The DNA for the CDR3 is TGCAGCGTTGGGGGTCCAGGGGGAGAGACCCAGTACTTC.

The rearrangement links TRBV5-4 to TRBJ2-3; TRBD2 agrees at 15 bases. The CDR3 sequence is 17 residues long. CDR1 is SGHNT and CDR2 is YYREEE in the germline V gene (reference sequence). The V gene end was trimmed by 1 base and the J gene end by 6 bases; junction bases not matched to a gene: 6. CDR3 amino acids: CASSLPGTSGRSDTQYF. The CDR3 DNA reads TGTGCCAGCAGCTTGCCTGGGACTAGCGGGAGGAGTGATACGCAGTATTTT.

The chain links TRBV4-1 to TRBJ2-5, with 10 positions matching TRBD1. CDR1 MGHRA and CDR2 YSYEKL come from the germline V gene. The CDR3 runs 15 residues. The J segment lost 5 bases and the V segment lost 2 bases, leaving 5 bases of the junction unmatched. As DNA, the CDR3 is TGCGCCAGCAGCCAAATGACAGGGGGCCGGGAGACCCAGTACTTC. Translation gives CASSQMTGGRETQYF.

This clone was seen a handful of times. J is TRBJ2-1 and V is TRBV6-6, with 7 bases lining up with TRBD1. From germline, CDR1 is MNHNY and CDR2 SVGAGI (reference sequence). The CDR3 loop spans 16 amino acids. Trimming cost V 5 bases and J 2 bases; bases outside gene matches: 9. The CDR3: CASSRLTGLPYNEQFF. The CDR3 region has the DNA TGTGCCAGCAGTAGGTTGACAGGGCTCCCCTACAATGAGCAGTTCTTC.

This chain uses TRBV9 with TRBJ2-1; no reliable D call. The ends were cut back, 1 base at V and 7 bases at J, with 9 bases in the middle. This CDR3 comprises 13 residues. Germline V gene lookup returns CDR1 SGDLS and CDR2 YYNGEE. The CDR3 DNA reads as TGTGCCAGCAGCGTAAATCCTGGGAATGAGCAGTTCTTC. Encoded protein: CASSVNPGNEQFF.

This clone qualifies as large. The chain joins TRBV30 to TRBJ1-2, with 7 bases fitting TRBD1. Germline loops: CDR1 GTSNPN, CDR2 SVGIG (reference sequence). The CDR3 extends over 17 amino acids. J gave up 2 bases and V 1 base, and 13 bases lay outside the gene matches. The CDR3 DNA follows: TGTGCCTGGAGTGATCGAGGGGGCAGGGCGAGGAACTATGGCTACACCTTC. This codes for CAWSDRGGRARNYGYTF. Filled out from reference TRBV30 and TRBJ1-2, the complete variable domain reads SQTIHQWPATLVQPVGSPLSLECTVEGTSNPNLYWYRQAAGRGLQLLFYSVGIGQISSEVPQNLSASRPQDRQFILSSKKLLLSDSGFYLCAWSDRGGRARNYGYTFGSGTRLTVV.